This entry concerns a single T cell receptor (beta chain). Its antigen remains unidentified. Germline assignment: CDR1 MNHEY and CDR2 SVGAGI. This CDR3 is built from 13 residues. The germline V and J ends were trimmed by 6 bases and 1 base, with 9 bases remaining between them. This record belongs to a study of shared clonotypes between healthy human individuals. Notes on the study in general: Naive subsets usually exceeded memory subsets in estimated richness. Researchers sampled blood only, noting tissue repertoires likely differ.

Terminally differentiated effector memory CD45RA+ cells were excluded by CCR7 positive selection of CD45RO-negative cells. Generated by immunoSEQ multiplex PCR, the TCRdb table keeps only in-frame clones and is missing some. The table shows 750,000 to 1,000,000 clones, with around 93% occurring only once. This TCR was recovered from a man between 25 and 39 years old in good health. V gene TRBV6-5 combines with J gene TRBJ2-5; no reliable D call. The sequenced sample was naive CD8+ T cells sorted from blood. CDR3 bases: TGTGCCAGCAGAGTTAGTACCCAAGAGACCCAGTACTTC. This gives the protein CASRVSTQETQYF.